This T cell receptor beta chain was captured by sequencing in a study of OX40 agonist ivuxolimab in advanced cancers. Study-level background: Partial responses were achieved by three patients, of whom one had hepatocellular carcinoma and two had cutaneous melanoma.

Profiling relied on immunoSEQ multiplex PCR, and the TCRdb table lists in-frame clones only, not all of them. Altogether 80,000 to 100,000 clones are present, around 85% being singletons, with the ten largest covering 0.5%. Trimming removed 4 bases at V and 5 bases at J, with 12 bases between. The CDR3 runs to 14 residues. Germline assignment: CDR1 SGDLS and CDR2 YYNGEE. In this sample, this clone turned up a few times. The sample in question was CD4+ or CD8+ T cells sorted from blood, obtained in a trial of the OX40 agonist ivuxolimab. The rearrangement joins TRBV9 to TRBJ2-2; D unclear. This TCR derives from an adult with an advanced solid tumor such as melanoma, head and neck, liver or kidney cancer. As DNA, the CDR3 is TGTGCCAGCAGCCCTATCCGAAGTACCGGGGAGCTGTTTTTT. The encoded protein is CASSPIRSTGELFF.